This entry lists 15 T cell receptor beta chains sequenced from one sample in a study of control samples from healthy donors and cancer patients. Clones were read by immunoSEQ multiplex PCR, and TCRdb kept only the in-frame ones, dropping some. The sample holds some 150,000 clones, roughly 94% seen once. Sequenced: blood. These receptors were collected from a man aged 40-50 years in good health.

This chain uses TRBV24-1 with TRBJ1-5, with D unclear. The germline CDR1 and CDR2 sequences are KGHDR and SFDVKD. This CDR3 is 14 amino acids long. V lost 6 bases and J 3 bases, leaving 11 bases between the germline ends. CDR3 region: CATSSLVSNQPQHF. The CDR3 DNA is TGTGCCACCAGTAGTCTAGTTTCCAATCAGCCCCAGCATTTT.

To note about this clone: Other DNA sequences in this sample translate to the same CDR3. J is TRBJ2-7 and V is TRBV5-1; 9 bases agree with TRBD2. The CDR3 is 15 amino acids. The junction had 5 bases not matched to a gene; V was cut back by 0 bases and J by 4 bases. CDR1 and CDR2 (germline): SGHRS, YFSETQ. The CDR3 sequence: CASSLGGGALYEQYF. DNA of the CDR3: TGCGCCAGCAGCTTGGGCGGGGGGGCTCTTTACGAGCAGTACTTC.

The chain employs TRBV24-1 and TRBJ1-4, with D hard to call. With 5 bases removed from V and 0 bases from J, the gap between germline ends came to 9 bases. The germline V gene has CDR1 KGHDR and CDR2 SFDVKD. The CDR3 runs to 15 residues. The CDR3 sequence is CATSGASTTNEKLFF. The CDR3 coding sequence is TGTGCCACCAGTGGGGCCTCCACAACTAATGAAAAACTGTTTTTT.

The rearrangement uses TRBV4-2 and TRBJ2-7; tentatively, D is TRBD1 (5 bases). The V gene lost 0 bases and the J gene lost 2 bases, with 11 bases spanning the gap. This CDR3 region has 15 residues. In germline, CDR1 is LGHNA, CDR2 YNFKEQ. The chain's CDR3 is CASSQEWAGTYEQYF. In nucleotides, the CDR3 is TGTGCCAGCAGCCAAGAGTGGGCAGGGACCTACGAGCAGTACTTC.

This clone was seen only once. The chain carries TRBV7-6 and TRBJ2-7; either TRBD1 or TRBD2 may fit D (5 bases each). There are 16 residues in the CDR3. Between the trimmed V and J ends, which lost 5 bases and 0 bases, there was a span of 17 bases. Germline V gene lookup returns CDR1 SGHVS and CDR2 FNYEAQ. The CDR3 sequence is CASSLHKTGLSYEQYF. DNA for the CDR3: TGTGCCAGCAGCCTTCACAAAACAGGACTCTCCTACGAGCAGTACTTC.

The J gene is TRBJ2-5, the V gene TRBV5-6; D unclear. From germline, CDR1 is SGHDT and CDR2 YYEEEE. The V end lost 0 bases, the J end lost 5 bases, and 20 bases lay between the germline ends. This CDR3 comprises 17 residues. CDR3 DNA sequence: TGTGCCAGCAGCTTGGCCTCGGGCAGCCTGATATGGGAGACCCAGTACTTC. This sequence encodes CASSLASGSLIWETQYF.

The chain links TRBV6-6 to TRBJ1-2; D unresolved. The CDR3 length is 15 residues. The ends were cut back, 0 bases at V and 2 bases at J, with 10 bases in the middle. CDR1 and CDR2 from the germline V gene are MNHNY and SVGAGI (reference sequence). This CDR3 is CASSYSKLDNYGYTF. In nucleotides, the CDR3 is TGTGCCAGCAGTTACTCTAAGCTAGACAACTATGGCTACACCTTC.

The gene calls are TRBV30 and TRBJ2-7; either TRBD1 or TRBD2 may fit D (6 bases each). This CDR3 is built from 13 residues. V dropped 0 bases and J dropped 4 bases, with 10 bases sitting between them. From germline, CDR1 is GTSNPN and CDR2 SVGIG (reference sequence). CDR3 residues: CAWSVRGLYEQYF. The CDR3 nucleotides read TGTGCCTGGAGTGTACGGGGGCTTTACGAGCAGTACTTC. The full variable domain, rest sourced from reference TRBV30 and TRBJ2-7, is SQTIHQWPATLVQPVGSPLSLECTVEGTSNPNLYWYRQAAGRGLQLLFYSVGIGQISSEVPQNLSASRPQDRQFILSSKKLLLSDSGFYLCAWSVRGLYEQYFGPGTRLTVT.

The chain links TRBV28 to TRBJ1-3; D gene uncertain. From germline, CDR1 is MDHEN and CDR2 SYDVKM. CDR3 length: 13 amino acids. With 9 bases removed from V and 2 bases from J, the gap between germline ends came to 11 bases. The CDR3 loop reads CASNRGAGNTIYF. The CDR3 DNA reads as TGTGCCAGTAACCGGGGAGCTGGAAACACCATATATTTT.

The genes are TRBV4-2 and TRBJ2-2, with 8 bases fitting TRBD2. The germline V gene has CDR1 LGHNA and CDR2 YNFKEQ. With V trimmed by 4 bases and J by 1 base, 8 bases remained unmatched. This CDR3 contains 17 residues. CDR3 coding DNA: TGTGCCAGCAGCCGAAGCGGGAGTTTACTGAACACCGGGGAGCTGTTTTTT. Translating it yields CASSRSGSLLNTGELFF.

This sequence joins TRBV7-2 and TRBJ2-7; D not resolved. Per the germline V gene, CDR1 is SGHTA and CDR2 is FQGNSA. V gave up 1 base and J gave up 6 bases, with 16 bases separating them. The CDR3 extends over 15 amino acids. CDR3 in DNA: TGTGCCAGCAGCTTAGTATTTAGGGTCCGCGCCGAGCAGTACTTC. Protein product: CASSLVFRVRAEQYF.

The chain couples TRBV27 to TRBJ2-7; D is possibly TRBD1 (6 bases). The CDR3 totals 14 residues. Trimming took 5 bases from V and 4 from J, leaving 15 bases between them. Per the germline V gene, CDR1 is MNHEY and CDR2 is SMNVEV (reference sequence). CDR3 in amino acids: CASSIQGVLYEQYF. In nucleotides, the CDR3 is TGTGCCAGCAGTATACAGGGTGTACTTTACGAGCAGTACTTC.

This clone was observed once. The gene calls are TRBV5-1 and TRBJ2-3, with D perhaps matching TRBD2 (5 bases). The V end lost 0 bases, the J end lost 4 bases, and 9 bases lay between the germline ends. CDR3 length equals 14 residues. Germline values: CDR1 SGHRS, CDR2 YFSETQ. The DNA for the CDR3 is TGCGCCAGCAGCTTGGGAGGGCGTTCAGATACGCAGTATTTT. Its translation is CASSLGGRSDTQYF.

This clone was seen just once. The chain couples TRBV10-1 to TRBJ2-1, with 15 bases matching TRBD2. The CDR3 extends over 16 amino acids. V lost 4 bases, J lost 6 bases, and 4 bases stayed unmatched. The germline CDR1 and CDR2 sequences are WNHNN and SYGVQD (reference sequence). The CDR3 here is CASSGTGLAGGNEQFF. The CDR3 nucleotides read TGCGCCAGCAGTGGGACGGGACTAGCGGGAGGCAATGAGCAGTTCTTC.

The rearrangement joins TRBV6-6 to TRBJ2-3; 8 nucleotides align to TRBD2. CDR1 and CDR2 (germline): MNHNY, SVGAGI (reference sequence). The V segment lost 4 bases and the J segment 0 bases; nucleotides outside the gene matches: 3. This CDR3 region has 15 residues. CDR3 residues: CASSSSGRSTDTQYF. The CDR3, as DNA: TGTGCCAGCAGTTCTAGCGGGCGGAGCACAGATACGCAGTATTTT.